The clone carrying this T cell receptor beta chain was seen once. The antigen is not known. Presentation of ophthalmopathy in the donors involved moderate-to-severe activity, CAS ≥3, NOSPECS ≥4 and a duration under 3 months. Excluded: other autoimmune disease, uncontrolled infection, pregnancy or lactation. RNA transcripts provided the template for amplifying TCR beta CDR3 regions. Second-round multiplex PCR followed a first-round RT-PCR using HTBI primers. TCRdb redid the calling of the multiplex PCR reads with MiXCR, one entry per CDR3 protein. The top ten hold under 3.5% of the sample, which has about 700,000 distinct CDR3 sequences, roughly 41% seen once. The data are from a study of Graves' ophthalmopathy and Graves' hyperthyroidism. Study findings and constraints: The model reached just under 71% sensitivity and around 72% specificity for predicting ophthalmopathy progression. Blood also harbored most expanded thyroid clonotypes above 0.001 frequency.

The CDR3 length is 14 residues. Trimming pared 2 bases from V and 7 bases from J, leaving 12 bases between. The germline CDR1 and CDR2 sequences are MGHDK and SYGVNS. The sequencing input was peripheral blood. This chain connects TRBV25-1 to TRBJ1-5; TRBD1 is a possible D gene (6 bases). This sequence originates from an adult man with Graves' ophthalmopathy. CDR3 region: CASSEGGIAQPQHF. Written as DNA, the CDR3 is TGTGCCAGCAGTGAAGGGGGCATCGCGCAGCCCCAGCATTTT.